This T cell receptor (beta chain) was sequenced for a study of blood T cells in healthy people across ages. A J-beta primer mix and a sample-barcoded 5' primer were used in a second PCR of about 7 to 12 cycles. Each CDR3 protein gets one entry after TCRdb re-called the 5' RACE reads with MiXCR. Counted here are 700,000 or so distinct CDR3 sequences, about 20% occurring once; the ten biggest clones make up roughly 22%. Trimming stripped 4 bases from V and 4 bases from J, with 16 bases between. The CDR3 is 15 residues long. Germline CDR1 SGHDN, CDR2 FVKESK. The chain has TRBV14 and TRBJ2-5; the D call may be TRBD1 or TRBD2 (5 bases each). The receptor was isolated from a man aged 65 to 85 in good health. Sequencing used blood. The CDR3 DNA reads TGTGCCAGCAGCCTCGGGACCGTGAGGTCAGAGACCCAGTACTTC. Translated: CASSLGTVRSETQYF.